Below, one TCR beta chain is given with its context. The TCR beta library used iRepertoire HTBI primers with Arm-PCR amplification of CDR3. TCRdb re-analysed the multiplex PCR reads in MiXCR, keeping a single row per CDR3 protein. The table shows over 500,000 distinct CDR3 sequences, with about 15% occurring only once. This entry is derived from a study of regulatory T cells in long-lasting Graves disease. As to time point: newly diagnosed GD, antithyroid drugs for less than 3 months. Making the TCR library involved RNA that had been extracted from PBMCs. These data were likewise used in another study, on T cells in Graves' hyperthyroidism and ophthalmopathy.

Sequencing used peripheral blood mononuclear cells (PBMCs), obtained at new diagnosis, from a patient treated with antithyroid drugs. This TCR came from a woman aged 30 to 39 with Graves disease.

CDR3 in amino acids: CASSLSVLQGSEAFF. CDR3 sequence (DNA): TGCGCCAGCAGCTTGTCGGTACTCCAGGGATCTGAAGCTTTCTTT. V and J are TRBV5-1 and TRBJ1-1, with D maybe TRBD1 (5 bases). The CDR3 extends over 15 amino acids. Trimming took off 1 base at V and 6 bases at J, with 16 bases between the two ends. The germline gives CDR1 SGHRS, CDR2 YFSETQ.